What follows are 21 T cell receptor beta chains derived from one specimen sequenced in a study of T cells in Graves' hyperthyroidism and ophthalmopathy. TCR beta CDR3 sequences were amplified from RNA transcripts. The TCR CDR3 first-round RT-PCR relied on the HTBI primer set. TCRdb fed the multiplex PCR reads into MiXCR, producing one record per CDR3 protein. The sample comprises hundreds of thousands of distinct CDR3 sequences, approximately 19% of which are singletons, and 16% rests with the top ten. The sample taken for sequencing was blood. Receptors originate from a woman in her forties or fifties with Graves' hyperthyroidism that later progressed to Graves' ophthalmopathy.

There are a few counts of this clonotype. The J gene is TRBJ1-1, the V gene TRBV6-1; a weak D match, TRBD1 (6 bases). CDR1 is MNHNS, CDR2 SASEGT, per germline. The CDR3 extends over 12 amino acids. V dropped 9 bases and J dropped 13 bases, with 21 bases sitting between them. The DNA of the CDR3 is TGTGCCAGTCACGAGACAGGCAAATCCTTTTTCTTT. It codes for CASHETGKSFFF.

This clonotype was recorded many times. V gene TRBV12-3 or TRBV12-4 combines with J gene TRBJ2-1; TRBD2 agrees at 7 bases. The V gene end was trimmed by 0 bases and the J gene end by 4 bases; junction bases not matched to a gene: 9. The CDR3 totals 17 residues. The chain's CDR3 is CASSLARASGVYNEQFF. The CDR3 region has the DNA TGTGCCAGCAGTTTAGCGCGGGCTAGCGGAGTATACAATGAGCAGTTCTTC.

This clonotype was recorded many times. The J gene is TRBJ2-5, the V gene TRBV9, with 9 bases identical to TRBD2. The CDR3 runs to 15 residues. Trimming took 3 bases from V and 2 from J; bases not matched to a gene: 5. CDR1 is SGDLS and CDR2 is YYNGEE in the germline V gene. Here the CDR3 reads CASSETSGLQETQYF. The CDR3 nucleotides read TGTGCCAGCAGCGAGACTAGCGGTTTACAAGAGACCCAGTACTTC.

This clonotype was detected many times. The chain links TRBV27 to TRBJ2-1; TRBD1 matches 9 bases. V lost 2 bases to trimming and J lost 7 bases; unmatched junction nucleotides: 3. The CDR3 extends over 14 amino acids. Germline assignment: CDR1 MNHEY and CDR2 SMNVEV (reference sequence). In DNA, the CDR3 is TGTGCCAGCAGTTTAACAGGGGGCGGGAATGAGCAGTTCTTC. This sequence encodes CASSLTGGGNEQFF.

This clonotype was observed a few times. The rearrangement links TRBV20-1 to TRBJ1-5; 8 bases map to TRBD1. This CDR3 contains 14 residues. Germline CDR1 and CDR2: DFQATT and SNEGSKA (reference sequence). Trimming removed 4 bases from V and 7 bases from J; junction bases left unmatched: 9. The CDR3 nucleotides are TGCAGTGCTAACGGACAGGGAATAGGACAGCCCCAGCATTTT. It codes for CSANGQGIGQPQHF.

There are many counts of this clonotype. V gene TRBV11-2 combines with J gene TRBJ2-1; D is undetermined. Germline V gene data show CDR1 as SGHAT and CDR2 as FQNNGV. This CDR3 contains 17 residues. Trimming shortened V by 2 bases and J by 0 bases, and 14 bases separated the two germline ends. The CDR3 DNA reads as TGTGCCAGCAGCTTACATTCCGTTGTCAGCTCCTACAATGAGCAGTTCTTC. It is translated as CASSLHSVVSSYNEQFF.

This clonotype was recorded many times. The chain couples TRBV11-3 to TRBJ1-1; D unresolved. Germline loops: CDR1 SGHNT, CDR2 YENEEA. V lost 0 bases and J lost 6, with 8 bases in between. CDR3 length: 13 amino acids. CDR3 in DNA: TGTGCCAGCAGCTTAGAACCCCGATCTGAAGCTTTCTTT. Translated, it gives CASSLEPRSEAFF.

This clonotype occurred many times. This sequence joins TRBV10-3 and TRBJ1-2, with 7 bases that match TRBD1. The CDR3 is 13 amino acids. Per the germline V gene, CDR1 is ENHRY and CDR2 is SYGVKD. With V trimmed by 8 bases and J by 7 bases, 10 bases remained unmatched. The CDR3 coding sequence is TGTGCCATCGGTTTAACAGGGGATGGTGGCTACACCTTC. Encoded protein: CAIGLTGDGGYTF.

The V gene is TRBV30, the J gene TRBJ1-5; D might be TRBD1 (5 bases). V was trimmed by 2 bases and J by 7 bases, leaving 12 bases between them. CDR1 GTSNPN and CDR2 SVGIG come from the germline V gene (reference sequence). The CDR3 loop spans 13 amino acids. The CDR3 loop is CAWSSRAGQPQHF. CDR3 bases: TGTGCCTGGAGTAGCAGGGCTGGCCAGCCCCAGCATTTT.

In its sample, this clonotype was seen a few times. V is TRBV6-1 and J is TRBJ1-6; a weak D match, TRBD1 (6 bases). This CDR3 is built from 15 residues. V shed 5 bases and J shed 5 bases, with 13 bases lying between them. CDR1 MNHNS and CDR2 SASEGT come from the germline V gene. CDR3 amino acids: CASSPLTGDNSPLHF. As DNA, the CDR3 is TGTGCCAGCAGTCCTTTGACAGGTGATAATTCACCCCTCCACTTT.

In this sample, this clonotype turned up many times. The rearrangement links TRBV20-1 to TRBJ1-1, with a weak D call TRBD1 (5 bases). Germline CDR1 DFQATT, CDR2 SNEGSKA (reference sequence). The CDR3 has 14 amino acids. Trimming stripped 7 bases from V and 3 bases from J, with 18 bases between. The DNA for the CDR3 is TGCAGTGTAACGGTGGGGGGTACGGACACTGAAGCTTTCTTT. It specifies CSVTVGGTDTEAFF.

The V call is TRBV5-6, the J call TRBJ2-3; D might be TRBD1 (6 bases). V dropped 6 bases and J dropped 0 bases, with 11 bases sitting between them. CDR1 is SGHDT, CDR2 YYEEEE, per germline. This CDR3 is built from 14 residues. The CDR3 DNA reads as TGTGCCAGCACCCAGGGGCGCAGCACAGATACGCAGTATTTT. This encodes CASTQGRSTDTQYF.

Many counts were recorded for this clonotype. This sequence joins TRBV20-1 and TRBJ1-2; D gene uncertain. Germline values: CDR1 DFQATT, CDR2 SNEGSKA (reference sequence). With 3 bases removed from V and 5 bases from J, the gap between germline ends came to 7 bases. The CDR3 runs 11 residues. CDR3 loop: CSASGDYGYTF. The CDR3 DNA is TGCAGTGCTAGCGGGGATTATGGCTACACCTTC.

The sample holds many counts of this clonotype. This chain joins TRBV18 and TRBJ1-5; TRBD1 is a possible D gene (5 bases). Germline V gene lookup returns CDR1 KGHSH and CDR2 LQKENI. The CDR3 has 14 residues. V lost 3 bases and J lost 2, with 8 bases in between. Written as DNA, the CDR3 is TGTGCCAGCTCACCCTTGGGGGGCAATCAGCCCCAGCATTTT. Translated, it gives CASSPLGGNQPQHF.

This clonotype was counted a few times. V and J are TRBV15 and TRBJ2-3; no reliable D call. The ends were cut back, 0 bases at V and 5 bases at J, with 6 bases in the middle. Germline V CDR1 and CDR2: LNHNV, YYDKDF (reference sequence). There are 13 residues in the CDR3. The CDR3 region has the DNA TGTGCCACCAGCAGAGAAAGAGTAGATACGCAGTATTTT. This sequence encodes CATSRERVDTQYF. Full variable domain (missing parts from reference TRBV15 and TRBJ2-3): DAMVIQNPRYQVTQFGKPVTLSCSQTLNHNVMYWYQQKSSQAPKLLFHYYDKDFNNEADTPDNFQSRRPNTSFCFLDIRSPGLGDTAMYLCATSRERVDTQYFGPGTRLTVL.

The sample holds many counts of this clonotype. V is TRBV20-1 and J is TRBJ1-6; D possibly corresponds to TRBD1 (5 bases). The CDR3 extends over 13 amino acids. V shed 0 bases and J shed 9 bases, with 9 bases lying between them. Germline CDR1 and CDR2: DFQATT and SNEGSKA (reference sequence). CDR3 DNA: TGCAGTGCTAGAGACAGGGTGGGTTCACCCCTCCACTTT. Translation gives CSARDRVGSPLHF.

V is TRBV5-1 and J is TRBJ2-3; D gene uncertain. This CDR3 is 13 amino acids long. The germline V gene has CDR1 SGHRS and CDR2 YFSETQ. Trimming removed 3 bases at V and 4 bases at J, with 9 bases between. The CDR3 is CASSSSHADTQYF. The DNA for the CDR3 is TGCGCCAGCAGCTCGTCCCATGCAGATACGCAGTATTTT.

The V call is TRBV4-1, the J call TRBJ2-7; D could derive from TRBD1 or TRBD2 (5 bases each). The CDR3 spans 14 residues. The V end lost 1 base, the J end lost 6 bases, and 13 bases lay between the germline ends. Germline-derived CDR1 and CDR2 are MGHRA and YSYEKL. The CDR3 sequence: CASSQVGVEGEQYF. The CDR3 DNA is TGCGCCAGCAGCCAAGTAGGGGTTGAGGGCGAGCAGTACTTC.

This clonotype was detected a few times. Since a much larger clone is just one base distant, this may be a read error. The J gene is TRBJ1-2, the V gene TRBV5-1; 10 positions match TRBD1. CDR3 size: 14 residues. Trimming removed 3 bases from V and 6 bases from J; junction bases left unmatched: 5. CDR1 and CDR2 (germline): SGHRS, YFSETQ. This CDR3 reads CASSSTGGNNGYTF. CDR3 in DNA: TGCGCCAGCAGCTCGACAGGGGGCAACAATGGCTACACCTTC.

This clonotype was picked up a small number of times. This chain links TRBV18 with TRBJ2-1, with a tentative D call TRBD2 (6 bases). Trimming stripped 5 bases from V and 8 bases from J, with 19 bases between. This CDR3 has 15 residues. Germline CDR1 is KGHSH and CDR2 is LQKENI. CDR3 sequence: CASSSWGDNIDEQFF. CDR3 sequence (DNA): TGTGCCAGCTCATCCTGGGGGGATAATATAGATGAGCAGTTCTTC.

V is TRBV7-2 and J is TRBJ2-2; TRBD2 matches 11 bases. Per the germline V gene, CDR1 is SGHTA and CDR2 is FQGNSA. V lost 5 bases to trimming and J lost 4 bases; unmatched junction nucleotides: 6. The CDR3 extends over 16 amino acids. CDR3 in amino acids: CASSPQTSGSTGELFF. CDR3 nucleotide sequence: TGTGCCAGCAGCCCTCAAACTAGCGGGAGCACCGGGGAGCTGTTTTTT.